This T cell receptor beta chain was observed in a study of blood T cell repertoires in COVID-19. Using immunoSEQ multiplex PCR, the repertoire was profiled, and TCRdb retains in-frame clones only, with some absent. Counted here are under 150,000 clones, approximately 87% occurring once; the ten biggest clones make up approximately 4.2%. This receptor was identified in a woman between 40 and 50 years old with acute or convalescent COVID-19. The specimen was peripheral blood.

Here the CDR3 reads CASSPAGNYGYTF. The CDR3 DNA reads TGTGCCAGCTCACCAGCCGGGAACTATGGCTACACCTTC. This chain links TRBV18 with TRBJ1-2; D call uncertain. The V gene lost 2 bases and the J gene lost 2 bases, with 6 bases spanning the gap. This CDR3 spans 13 amino acids. Germline V gene lookup returns CDR1 KGHSH and CDR2 LQKENI.